A single sample is the source of the 2 T cell receptor beta chains below, sequenced in a study of blood T cell repertoires in COVID-19. Only in-frame clones appear in the TCRdb table, and some are missing; sequencing was by immunoSEQ multiplex PCR. This sample yields some 260,000 clones, of which over 75% are seen a single time; 1.5% to 2% belongs to the top ten. The sequenced sample consisted of PBMCs or T cells enriched from blood (not recorded which). These receptors came from a middle-aged man who had recovered from COVID-19.

This chain joins TRBV11-3 and TRBJ2-7; 8 bases are a match to TRBD2. The CDR3 is 15 residues long. Per germline, CDR1 SGHNT and CDR2 YENEEA. V was pared by 8 bases and J by 2 bases, with 11 bases of the junction left unmatched. CDR3 region: CASFTARLATYEQYF. In nucleotides, the CDR3 is TGTGCCAGCTTTACCGCCCGACTAGCGACCTACGAGCAGTACTTC.

Comment on this clone: This CDR3 is also generated by other DNA sequences in the sample. The genes are TRBV6-5 and TRBJ2-7, with D maybe TRBD2 (6 bases). The V gene's germline CDR1 is MNHEY and CDR2 SVGAGI. The CDR3 contains 14 residues. Trimming took off 0 bases at V and 2 bases at J, with 8 bases between the two ends. This chain's CDR3 is CASSYSGGPYEQYF. The CDR3 region has the DNA TGTGCCAGCAGTTACTCCGGGGGTCCCTACGAGCAGTACTTC.